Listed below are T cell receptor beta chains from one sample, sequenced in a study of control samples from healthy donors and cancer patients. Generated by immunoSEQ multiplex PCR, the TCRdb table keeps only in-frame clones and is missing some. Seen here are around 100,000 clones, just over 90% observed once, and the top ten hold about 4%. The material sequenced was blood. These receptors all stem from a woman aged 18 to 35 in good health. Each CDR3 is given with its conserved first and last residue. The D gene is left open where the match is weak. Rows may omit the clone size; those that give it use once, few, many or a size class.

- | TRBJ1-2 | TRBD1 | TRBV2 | TGTGCCAGCAGTGAGGGACAGCTAGGCTACACCTTC | CASSEGQLGYTF
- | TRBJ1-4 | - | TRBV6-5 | TGTGCCAGCAGTTACCGGGTCGGGGCAACTAATGAAAAACTGTTTTTT | CASSYRVGATNEKLFF
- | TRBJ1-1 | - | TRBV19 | TGTGCCAGTAAAAGCACTGAAGCTTTCTTT | CASKSTEAFF
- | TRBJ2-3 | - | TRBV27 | TGTGCCAGCAGGGACCTCACAGATACGCAGTATTTT | CASRDLTDTQYF
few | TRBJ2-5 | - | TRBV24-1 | TGTGCCACCAGTGATACGGAGACCCAGTACTTC | CATSDTETQYF
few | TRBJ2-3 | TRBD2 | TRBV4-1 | TGCGCCAGCAGCCAAGGAGGGAGGGGTACAGATACGCAGTATTTT | CASSQGGRGTDTQYF
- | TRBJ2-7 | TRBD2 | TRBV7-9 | TGTGCCAGCAGCTTCCCGGGACTAGCTTCTTTTGAACCCTCCGAGCAGTACTTC | CASSFPGLASFEPSEQYF
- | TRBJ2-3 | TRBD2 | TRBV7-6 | TGTGCCAGCAGTTGGACTAGCGGGGGCTCAGATACGCAGTATTTT | CASSWTSGGSDTQYF
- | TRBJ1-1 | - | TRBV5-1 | TGCGCCAGCAGCTTGGCGGGAGGCAGGAACACTGAAGCTTTCTTT | CASSLAGGRNTEAFF
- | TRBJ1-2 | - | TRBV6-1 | TGTGCCAGCAGTGAAGGGGCCGTGACAGGTACCGCCTATGGCTACACCTTC | CASSEGAVTGTAYGYTF
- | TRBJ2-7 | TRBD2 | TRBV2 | TGTGCCAGCAGTGACCCCGGACTAGCTGTCGGGGAGCAGTACTTC | CASSDPGLAVGEQYF
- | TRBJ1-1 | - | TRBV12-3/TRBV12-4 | TGTGCCAGCAGCCTAAGCAGGGTTGAAGCTTTCTTT | CASSLSRVEAFF
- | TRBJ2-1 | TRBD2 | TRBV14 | TGTGCCAGCAGCCAAGAACTAGCGGGACTAGATGAGCAGTTCTTC | CASSQELAGLDEQFF
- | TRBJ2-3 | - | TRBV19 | TGTGCCAGTAGTATGACAGATACGCAGTATTTT | CASSMTDTQYF
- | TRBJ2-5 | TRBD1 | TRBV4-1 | TGCGCCAGCAGCCAGGATAGGTCAGGGGGTTGGGAGACCCAGTACTTC | CASSQDRSGGWETQYF
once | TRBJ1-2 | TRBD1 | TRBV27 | TGTGCCAGCAGCCGGGACAGGGCCTATGGCTACACCTTC | CASSRDRAYGYTF
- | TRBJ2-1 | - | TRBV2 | TGTGCCAGCAGACTAAAACAGAATGAGCAGTTCTTC | CASRLKQNEQFF
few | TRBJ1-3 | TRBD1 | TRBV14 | TGTGCCAGCAGCCAAGGAGGGACAGCGATTTCTGGAAACACCATATATTTT | CASSQGGTAISGNTIYF
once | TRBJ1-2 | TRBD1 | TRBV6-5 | TGTGCCAGCAGTTACTTGGACAGGGGCCGCGGTGGCTACACCTTC | CASSYLDRGRGGYTF
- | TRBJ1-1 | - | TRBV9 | TGTGCCAGCAGCCCAAATACAGCGAACACTGAAGCTTTCTTT | CASSPNTANTEAFF
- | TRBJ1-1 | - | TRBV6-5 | TGTGCCAGCAGCCGGGTTTCAGGGAGCTCTGAAGCTTTCTTT | CASSRVSGSSEAFF
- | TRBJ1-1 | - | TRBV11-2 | TGTGCCAGCAGCTTAGCTGGCTCTGAAGCTTTCTTT | CASSLAGSEAFF
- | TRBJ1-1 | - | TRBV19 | TGTGCCAGTAGATACGGGCGAGGGGCTTTCTTT | CASRYGRGAFF